The next 5 T cell receptor beta chains were all read from a single sample in a study of vaccination and CD4 T cells after COVID-19. No antigen is known for these receptors. The study sequenced cultured CD4+ T cell DNA using the Oncomine TCR Beta short-read assay. One entry per CDR3 protein, called by TCRdb with MiXCR from the PCR reads. Of some 2,500 distinct CDR3 sequences in the sample, under 45% were seen once. Regarding treatment: approximately nine-day PBMC culture with coronavirus spike peptide pools or control peptides (ViraFEST assay). One should note that the unexposed donor's CD4+ T cells were collected before the COVID-19 pandemic (2011-2018). The source material was CD4+ T cells from blood, cultured in vitro. The receptors here all came from a human donor in good health.

The V call is TRBV28, the J call TRBJ2-5, with D possibly being TRBD1 or TRBD2 (5 bases each). Per germline, CDR1 MDHEN and CDR2 SYDVKM. This CDR3 is 15 amino acids long. Trimming took 6 bases from V and 0 from J, leaving 14 bases between them. This chain's CDR3 is CASRNRRSYQETQYF. The CDR3 DNA reads TGTGCCAGCAGAAACAGGAGGTCGTACCAAGAGACCCAGTACTTC.

V is TRBV12-3 or TRBV12-4 and J is TRBJ1-6; tentative D call: TRBD1 (6 bases). Trimming removed 5 bases from V and 6 bases from J, with 11 bases in between. The CDR3 is 14 residues long. CDR3 sequence reads: CASSRDTLNSPLHF. The CDR3 DNA sequence: TGTGCCAGCAGTAGGGACACCCTTAATTCACCCCTCCACTTT.

This chain joins TRBV6-5 and TRBJ2-1; 8 nucleotides agree with TRBD2. The CDR3 totals 12 residues. The trim removed 4 bases at V and 10 bases at J, leaving 3 bases unmatched. Germline V gene lookup returns CDR1 MNHEY and CDR2 SVGAGI. DNA of the CDR3: TGTGCCAGCAGTTTTAGCGGGAAGGAGCAGTTCTTC. Translated: CASSFSGKEQFF.

This clonotype was counted a few times. The chain links TRBV5-1 to TRBJ1-2; a possible D gene is TRBD1 (5 bases). This CDR3 contains 13 residues. The V and J ends lost 0 bases and 8 bases respectively, with 11 bases between them. The germline V gene has CDR1 SGHRS and CDR2 YFSETQ. CDR3 DNA sequence: TGCGCCAGCAGCTTGGAATTGGGGCTCGGCTACACCTTC. This codes for CASSLELGLGYTF.

There are a few counts of this clonotype. The chain recombines TRBV6-1 with TRBJ1-2; TRBD1 might be the D (5 bases). The germline gives CDR1 MNHNS, CDR2 SASEGT. The length of the CDR3 is 13 residues. V was pared by 5 bases and J by 8 bases, with 15 bases between. CDR3 loop: CASSTGGRLGYTF. The CDR3 region has the DNA TGTGCCAGCAGTACCGGGGGGAGGTTAGGCTACACCTTC.